This T cell receptor beta chain is from a study of T cell responses to AZD1222 COVID-19 vaccine. On this clone: The target antigen is unknown.

The CDR3 has 14 amino acids. With 3 bases clipped from V and 5 bases from J, the junction kept 7 bases outside the gene matches. From germline, CDR1 is SGHAT and CDR2 FQDESV (reference sequence). Assay used: immunoSEQ multiplex PCR; TCRdb lists only in-frame clones, some missing. The sample has around 140,000 clones; more than 85% are singletons. Overall study findings and caveats: Just five or six AZD1222 recipients were seropositive at baseline.

The source is an adult in good health. The gene calls are TRBV11-1 and TRBJ2-7; TRBD2 matches 7 bases. Sequenced here: peripheral blood, sampled on day 0 of AZD1222 vaccination. CDR3 in amino acids: CASSLGREKNEQYF. The CDR3 region has the DNA TGTGCCAGCAGCTTGGGGCGGGAGAAGAACGAGCAGTACTTC.